This TCR beta chain was sequenced in a study of T cells in localized non-small cell lung cancer. Trimming removed 7 bases from V and 0 bases from J; junction bases left unmatched: 12. The CDR3 covers 17 residues. Germline V gives CDR1 SNHLY, CDR2 FYNNEI. Profiled with immunoSEQ multiplex PCR; TCRdb holds only in-frame clones, not every one. The top ten clones hold roughly 27% of a sample with tens of thousands of clones, around 93% of them seen once. The V call is TRBV2, the J call TRBJ1-2; 9 bases map to TRBD1. The sample consisted of peripheral blood, taken before any cancer treatment. The clonotype was recovered from a female donor older than 55 with stage I lung adenocarcinoma. The CDR3 spells CASTLGQGTFTNYGYTF. CDR3 DNA: TGTGCCAGCACCCTAGGACAGGGGACGTTCACTAACTATGGCTACACCTTC.